These T cell receptor beta chains were read from a single sample in a study of shared T cell receptors in the human thymus. Method: immunoSEQ multiplex PCR; TCRdb's copy keeps in-frame clones and lacks some. The table includes more than 550,000 clones, around 85% detected once. The data also belong to a second study, concerning human thymus T cells.

The sequencing sample was made of thymocytes. The receptors shown here come from a girl in the first two years of life with a congenital heart defect. Both conserved end residues are part of each CDR3. The D gene is left open where the match is weak. Rows may omit the clone size; those that give it use once, few, many or a size class.

j_call: TRBJ2-7; d_call: -; clone_size: -; v_call: TRBV21-1; cdr3_aa: CASSTRQGAYEQYF; cdr3_nt: TGTGCCAGCAGCACACGGCAGGGGGCTTACGAGCAGTACTTC
j_call: TRBJ2-1; d_call: TRBD2; clone_size: -; v_call: TRBV5-4; cdr3_aa: CASSPGLAPLNEQFF; cdr3_nt: TGTGCCAGCAGCCCCGGACTAGCCCCCCTCAATGAGCAGTTCTTC
j_call: TRBJ2-7; d_call: TRBD1; clone_size: -; v_call: TRBV28; cdr3_aa: CASSGQENYEQYF; cdr3_nt: TGTGCCAGCAGCGGACAGGAAAACTACGAGCAGTACTTC
j_call: TRBJ2-1; d_call: TRBD2; clone_size: -; v_call: TRBV5-1; cdr3_aa: CASEPRTSGGAGLVGEQFF; cdr3_nt: TGCGCCAGCGAACCGAGGACTAGCGGGGGGGCCGGGCTTGTAGGTGAGCAGTTCTTC
j_call: TRBJ2-7; d_call: -; clone_size: -; v_call: TRBV7-2; cdr3_aa: CASSLVGIGRTYEQYF; cdr3_nt: TGTGCCAGCAGCTTAGTCGGTATCGGCAGGACCTACGAGCAGTACTTC
j_call: TRBJ1-5; d_call: -; clone_size: few; v_call: TRBV28; cdr3_aa: CASSSLWFSKFSDRSNQPQHF; cdr3_nt: TGTGCCAGCAGTTCCCTTTGGTTTTCAAAATTTAGCGACCGGAGCAATCAGCCCCAGCATTTT
j_call: TRBJ1-2; d_call: -; clone_size: -; v_call: TRBV4-3; cdr3_aa: CASSTTPGDDYGYTF; cdr3_nt: TGCGCCAGCAGCACGACCCCAGGGGATGACTATGGCTACACCTTC
j_call: TRBJ1-1; d_call: TRBD1; clone_size: -; v_call: TRBV6-5; cdr3_aa: CASSLRFGTGNTEAFF; cdr3_nt: TGTGCCAGCAGTTTACGATTCGGGACAGGGAACACTGAAGCTTTCTTT
j_call: TRBJ2-3; d_call: -; clone_size: -; v_call: TRBV5-8; cdr3_aa: CASSPPEDTQYF; cdr3_nt: TGTGCCAGCAGCCCCCCTGAGGATACGCAGTATTTT
j_call: TRBJ1-2; d_call: -; clone_size: -; v_call: TRBV7-9; cdr3_aa: CASSHPPGANYGYTF; cdr3_nt: TGTGCCAGCAGTCACCCCCCGGGGGCTAACTATGGCTACACCTTC
j_call: TRBJ1-3; d_call: -; clone_size: -; v_call: TRBV28; cdr3_aa: CASSANRRGGNTIYF; cdr3_nt: TGTGCCAGCAGTGCAAACAGGAGAGGTGGAAACACCATATATTTT
j_call: TRBJ2-3; d_call: TRBD2; clone_size: -; v_call: TRBV6-5; cdr3_aa: CASSYLAGNPDTQYF; cdr3_nt: TGTGCCAGCAGTTACTTAGCGGGGAATCCAGATACGCAGTATTTT
j_call: TRBJ1-5; d_call: TRBD1; clone_size: -; v_call: TRBV4-3; cdr3_aa: CASSPYYHRDSSQPQHF; cdr3_nt: TGCGCCAGCAGCCCCTATTACCACCGGGACAGCTCTCAGCCCCAGCATTTT
j_call: TRBJ2-1; d_call: TRBD2; clone_size: -; v_call: TRBV6-1; cdr3_aa: CASSEGLAGGQRSSYNEQFF; cdr3_nt: TGTGCCAGCAGTGAAGGACTAGCGGGGGGCCAACGTAGCTCCTACAATGAGCAGTTCTTC
j_call: TRBJ1-6; d_call: TRBD1; clone_size: -; v_call: TRBV6-6; cdr3_aa: CASTPDRRSLNSPLHF; cdr3_nt: TGTGCCAGCACCCCGGACAGGAGGAGTTTAAATTCACCCCTCCACTTT
j_call: TRBJ1-2; d_call: -; clone_size: -; v_call: TRBV5-6; cdr3_aa: CASSLSGYGYTF; cdr3_nt: TGTGCCAGCAGCTTGTCAGGTTATGGCTACACCTTC
j_call: TRBJ2-3; d_call: -; clone_size: -; v_call: TRBV5-3; cdr3_aa: CARSLCGTQYF; cdr3_nt: TGTGCCAGAAGCTTGTGCGGTACGCAGTATTTT
j_call: TRBJ1-1; d_call: -; clone_size: -; v_call: TRBV7-9; cdr3_aa: CASSPRAAFF; cdr3_nt: TGTGCCAGCAGCCCCAGGGCGGCTTTCTTT
j_call: TRBJ2-3; d_call: TRBD1; clone_size: -; v_call: TRBV7-8; cdr3_aa: CASSFSRARRRGHATDTQYF; cdr3_nt: TGTGCCAGCAGCTTCAGCCGTGCAAGACGCAGGGGGCATGCCACAGATACGCAGTATTTT
j_call: TRBJ2-7; d_call: -; clone_size: -; v_call: TRBV11-2; cdr3_aa: CASSLDNRSHEQYF; cdr3_nt: TGTGCCAGCAGCTTAGATAACAGGAGCCACGAGCAGTACTTC
j_call: TRBJ1-6; d_call: TRBD1; clone_size: -; v_call: TRBV18; cdr3_aa: CASSPGTGGYNSPLHF; cdr3_nt: TGTGCCAGCTCACCAGGGACAGGGGGTTATAATTCACCCCTCCACTTT
j_call: TRBJ2-5; d_call: TRBD1; clone_size: -; v_call: TRBV28; cdr3_aa: CASTRGRGDRGGFQETQYF; cdr3_nt: TGTGCCAGCACCCGCGGCCGGGGGGACAGGGGGGGGTTCCAAGAGACCCAGTACTTC
j_call: TRBJ2-7; d_call: -; clone_size: -; v_call: TRBV5-1; cdr3_aa: CASSLRGTSYEQYF; cdr3_nt: TGCGCCAGCAGCTTGCGGGGGACCTCCTACGAGCAGTACTTC
j_call: TRBJ1-3; d_call: -; clone_size: -; v_call: TRBV12-5; cdr3_aa: CASGLDRYSGNTIYF; cdr3_nt: TGTGCTAGTGGTTTGGACAGATACTCTGGAAACACCATATATTTT
j_call: TRBJ1-1; d_call: -; clone_size: -; v_call: TRBV9; cdr3_aa: CASSPLAGLEAFF; cdr3_nt: TGTGCCAGCAGCCCCCTTGCCGGACTTGAAGCTTTCTTT
j_call: TRBJ1-2; d_call: TRBD1; clone_size: -; v_call: TRBV19; cdr3_aa: CASRPGPRGLYGYTF; cdr3_nt: TGTGCCAGTAGACCAGGGCCCAGGGGGCTGTATGGCTACACCTTC
j_call: TRBJ1-5; d_call: TRBD1; clone_size: -; v_call: TRBV13; cdr3_aa: CASSPTGTCQPQHF; cdr3_nt: TGTGCCAGCAGCCCGACAGGGACTTGTCAGCCCCAGCATTTT
j_call: TRBJ1-5; d_call: TRBD1; clone_size: few; v_call: TRBV18; cdr3_aa: CASSPEGTGWDRNQPQHF; cdr3_nt: TGTGCCAGCTCACCGGAGGGGACAGGGTGGGATCGCAATCAGCCCCAGCATTTT
j_call: TRBJ2-1; d_call: TRBD1; clone_size: -; v_call: TRBV7-9; cdr3_aa: CASSPRTGAYNEQFF; cdr3_nt: TGTGCCAGCAGCCCGCGGACAGGGGCCTACAATGAGCAGTTCTTC
j_call: TRBJ2-7; d_call: -; clone_size: -; v_call: TRBV6-6; cdr3_aa: CASAHRQSQQYF; cdr3_nt: TGTGCCAGCGCACATAGACAGTCACAGCAGTACTTC
j_call: TRBJ2-7; d_call: -; clone_size: -; v_call: TRBV30; cdr3_aa: CAWTQDHEQYF; cdr3_nt: TGTGCCTGGACCCAGGATCACGAGCAGTACTTC
j_call: TRBJ2-7; d_call: TRBD2; clone_size: -; v_call: TRBV19; cdr3_aa: CASSMASGGKEDYEQYF; cdr3_nt: TGTGCCAGTAGTATGGCTAGCGGGGGGAAAGAGGACTACGAGCAGTACTTC
j_call: TRBJ1-6; d_call: TRBD1; clone_size: -; v_call: TRBV7-9; cdr3_aa: CASSPGGNSPLHF; cdr3_nt: TGTGCCAGCAGCCCAGGGGGCAATTCACCCCTCCACTTT
j_call: TRBJ2-5; d_call: -; clone_size: -; v_call: TRBV4-1; cdr3_aa: CASSQVTVAETQYF; cdr3_nt: TGCGCCAGCAGCCAAGTGACAGTTGCGGAGACCCAGTACTTC
j_call: TRBJ2-5; d_call: TRBD1; clone_size: -; v_call: TRBV7-6; cdr3_aa: CASSLARRDRGVGGETQYF; cdr3_nt: TGTGCCAGCAGCTTAGCGCGACGGGACAGGGGGGTTGGTGGAGAGACCCAGTACTTC
j_call: TRBJ1-1; d_call: -; clone_size: -; v_call: TRBV2; cdr3_aa: CAGPGRLQRRAFF; cdr3_nt: TGTGCTGGGCCTGGACGGTTACAAAGGAGGGCTTTCTTT
j_call: TRBJ2-7; d_call: TRBD1; clone_size: -; v_call: TRBV19; cdr3_aa: CASSNPRDRAEQYF; cdr3_nt: TGTGCCAGTAGTAACCCCCGGGACAGGGCCGAGCAGTACTTC
j_call: TRBJ2-2; d_call: TRBD1; clone_size: -; v_call: TRBV9; cdr3_aa: CASSPPEGQEKRTGELFF; cdr3_nt: TGTGCCAGCAGCCCACCGGAGGGACAGGAGAAGAGGACCGGGGAGCTGTTTTTT
j_call: TRBJ1-1; d_call: -; clone_size: -; v_call: TRBV7-2; cdr3_aa: CASSPSESETEAFF; cdr3_nt: TGTGCCAGCAGCCCCAGCGAGTCGGAGACTGAAGCTTTCTTT
j_call: TRBJ1-2; d_call: TRBD1; clone_size: -; v_call: TRBV10-3; cdr3_aa: CAISEAGQGYGYTF; cdr3_nt: TGTGCCATCAGTGAGGCAGGACAGGGTTATGGCTACACCTTC
j_call: TRBJ2-7; d_call: -; clone_size: few; v_call: TRBV28; cdr3_aa: CASSPQGYEQYF; cdr3_nt: TGTGCCAGCAGTCCACAGGGATACGAGCAGTACTTC
j_call: TRBJ2-7; d_call: TRBD2; clone_size: -; v_call: TRBV27; cdr3_aa: CASRPRGLAGEVFGEQYF; cdr3_nt: TGTGCCAGCAGGCCCAGGGGACTAGCGGGGGAGGTTTTTGGCGAGCAGTACTTC
j_call: TRBJ1-1; d_call: -; clone_size: -; v_call: TRBV28; cdr3_aa: CASSLPGDRDTEAFF; cdr3_nt: TGTGCCAGCAGTCTACCAGGGGATAGGGACACTGAAGCTTTCTTT
j_call: TRBJ1-1; d_call: -; clone_size: -; v_call: TRBV13; cdr3_aa: CASSSTTGPEAFF; cdr3_nt: TGTGCCAGCAGCTCCACCACAGGGCCTGAAGCTTTCTTT
j_call: TRBJ1-5; d_call: -; clone_size: -; v_call: TRBV19; cdr3_aa: CATRTAQYQPQHF; cdr3_nt: TGTGCCACACGGACAGCCCAGTATCAGCCCCAGCATTTT
j_call: TRBJ2-5; d_call: -; clone_size: -; v_call: TRBV7-9; cdr3_aa: CASSLDREGTQYF; cdr3_nt: TGTGCCAGCAGCTTAGACAGGGAGGGGACCCAGTACTTC
j_call: TRBJ2-5; d_call: -; clone_size: -; v_call: TRBV19; cdr3_aa: CASSAHRVIMLETQYF; cdr3_nt: TGTGCCAGTAGTGCCCACAGGGTGATTATGTTAGAGACCCAGTACTTC
j_call: TRBJ2-7; d_call: -; clone_size: once; v_call: TRBV28; cdr3_aa: CASGYLDRPLYEQYF; cdr3_nt: TGTGCCAGCGGATATCTGGACAGACCGTTATACGAGCAGTACTTC
j_call: TRBJ2-5; d_call: -; clone_size: -; v_call: TRBV15; cdr3_aa: CATSRGQMETQYF; cdr3_nt: TGTGCCACCAGCAGAGGTCAGATGGAGACCCAGTACTTC
j_call: TRBJ2-3; d_call: TRBD1; clone_size: few; v_call: TRBV6-1; cdr3_aa: CASPRTGQGTDTQYF; cdr3_nt: TGTGCCAGCCCTAGGACAGGGCAGGGGACAGATACGCAGTATTTT
j_call: TRBJ2-3; d_call: -; clone_size: -; v_call: TRBV6-5; cdr3_aa: CASSGEAGSTDTQYF; cdr3_nt: TGTGCCAGCAGTGGAGAAGCGGGTAGCACAGATACGCAGTATTTT
j_call: TRBJ1-6; d_call: -; clone_size: once; v_call: TRBV19; cdr3_aa: CASSSTAFDNSPLHF; cdr3_nt: TGTGCCAGTAGTAGCACAGCTTTTGATAATTCACCCCTCCACTTT
j_call: TRBJ2-1; d_call: -; clone_size: -; v_call: TRBV28; cdr3_aa: CASRQGNEQFF; cdr3_nt: TGTGCCAGCAGACAGGGAAATGAGCAGTTCTTC
j_call: TRBJ2-2; d_call: TRBD2; clone_size: once; v_call: TRBV11-2; cdr3_aa: CASSSPRSGGNTGELFF; cdr3_nt: TGTGCCAGCAGCTCCCCACGGAGCGGGGGGAACACCGGGGAGCTGTTTTTT